One T cell receptor beta chain is described in this entry. Assay used: immunoSEQ multiplex PCR; TCRdb lists only in-frame clones, some missing. Among fewer than 3 million clones listed, 85% to 95% were seen once. These data belong to a study of shared clonotypes between healthy human individuals. The CDR3 has 14 residues. Per germline, CDR1 SNHLY and CDR2 FYNNEI. V was pared by 6 bases and J by 2 bases, with 13 bases between. This sequence originates from a man younger than 35 in good health. Some clones in this sample may be carry-over from other donors' samples. The sequenced sample consisted of naive CD4+ T cells from PBMCs. Indicated subset: CD45RA+ positively selected. This chain joins TRBV2 and TRBJ1-2, with a possible D match to TRBD1 (5 bases). In nucleotides, the CDR3 is TGTGCCAGCAGCCGCGAACGGGGGAACTATGGCTACACCTTC. Protein sequence: CASSRERGNYGYTF.